This TCR beta chain was sequenced during a study of chemoradiotherapy in HPV16-positive cancers. Study as a whole: Candidate HPV-specific clones and shared TCR motifs came from a couple of HPV16-positive patients.

Study conclusions and caveats: HPV-specific T cells were functionally defined from only a couple of HPV16-positive patients.

Libraries were prepared by immunoSEQ multiplex PCR; TCRdb keeps only in-frame clonotypes and omits some of them. This sample carries nearly 9,000 clones, around 66% of them seen once, and the ten largest clones take more than 7%. This clone showed up just a few times. Its antigen is still unknown. The biological material was taken from a patient who underwent chemoradiotherapy. The TCR comes from a human donor with HPV-associated anogenital cancer.

CDR3 in DNA: TGCGCCAGCGGACTAGCGTCCGGGGAGCTGTTTTTT. This translates into CASGLASGELFF. The chain combines TRBV5-1 with TRBJ2-2; TRBD2 matches 9 bases. V dropped 7 bases and J dropped 6; count of bases not matched to a gene: 1. Germline CDR1 and CDR2: SGHRS and YFSETQ. There are 12 residues in the CDR3.